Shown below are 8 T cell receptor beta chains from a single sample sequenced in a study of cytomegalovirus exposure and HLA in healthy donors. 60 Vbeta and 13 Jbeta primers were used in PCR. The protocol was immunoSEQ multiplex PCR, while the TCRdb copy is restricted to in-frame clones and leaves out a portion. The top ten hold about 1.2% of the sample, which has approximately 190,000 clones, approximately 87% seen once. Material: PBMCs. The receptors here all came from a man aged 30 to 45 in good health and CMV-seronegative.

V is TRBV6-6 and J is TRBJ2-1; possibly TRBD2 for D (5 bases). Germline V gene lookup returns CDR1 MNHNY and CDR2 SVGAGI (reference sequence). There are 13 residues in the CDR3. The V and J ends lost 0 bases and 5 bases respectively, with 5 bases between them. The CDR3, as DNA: TGTGCCAGCAGTTACTCCGGGAACAATGAGCAGTTCTTC. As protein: CASSYSGNNEQFF.

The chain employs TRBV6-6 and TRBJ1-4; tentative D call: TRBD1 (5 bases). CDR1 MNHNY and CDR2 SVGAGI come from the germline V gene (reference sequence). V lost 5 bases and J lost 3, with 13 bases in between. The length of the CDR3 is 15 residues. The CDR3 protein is CASSGQVSSNEKLFF. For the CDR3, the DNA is TGTGCCAGCAGTGGACAAGTTTCCTCTAATGAAAAACTGTTTTTT.

CDR3 protein: CASSLGRGSTDTQYF. The CDR3 DNA is TGTGCCAGCAGCTTGGGCAGGGGGAGCACAGATACGCAGTATTTT. The chain couples TRBV5-4 to TRBJ2-3; 7 bases agree with TRBD1. With V trimmed by 0 bases and J by 0 bases, 1 base remained unmatched. The CDR3 runs to 15 residues. From germline, CDR1 is SGHNT and CDR2 YYREEE (reference sequence).

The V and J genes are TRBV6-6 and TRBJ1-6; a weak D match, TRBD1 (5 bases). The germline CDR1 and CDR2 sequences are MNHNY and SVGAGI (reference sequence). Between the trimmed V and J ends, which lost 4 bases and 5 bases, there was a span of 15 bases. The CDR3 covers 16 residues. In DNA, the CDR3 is TGTGCCAGCAGTTCGGGGGTGGGACGGCATAATTCACCCCTCCACTTT. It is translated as CASSSGVGRHNSPLHF.

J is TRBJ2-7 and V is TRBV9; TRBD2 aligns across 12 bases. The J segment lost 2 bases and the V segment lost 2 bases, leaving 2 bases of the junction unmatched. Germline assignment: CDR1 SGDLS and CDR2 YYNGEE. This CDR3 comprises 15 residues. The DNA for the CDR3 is TGTGCCAGCAGCGTCACTAGCGGGGGGCCCTACGAGCAGTACTTC. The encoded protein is CASSVTSGGPYEQYF.

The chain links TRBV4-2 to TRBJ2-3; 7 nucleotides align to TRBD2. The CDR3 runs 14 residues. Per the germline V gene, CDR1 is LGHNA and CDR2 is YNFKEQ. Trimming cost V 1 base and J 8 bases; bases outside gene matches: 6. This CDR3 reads CASSQGDTSATQYF. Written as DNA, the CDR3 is TGTGCCAGCAGCCAAGGCGATACTAGCGCTACGCAGTATTTT.

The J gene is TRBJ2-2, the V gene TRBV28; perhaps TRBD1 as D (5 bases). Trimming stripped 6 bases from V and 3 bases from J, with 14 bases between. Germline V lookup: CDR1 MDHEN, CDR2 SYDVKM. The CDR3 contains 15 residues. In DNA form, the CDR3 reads TGTGCCAGCAGCCCCGGACAACTCTACACCGGGGAGCTGTTTTTT. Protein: CASSPGQLYTGELFF.

The chain's CDR3 is CASSSGAGTGALPEAFF. The CDR3 DNA reads TGTGCCAGCAGCTCCGGGGCCGGGACAGGGGCTCTCCCTGAAGCTTTCTTT. This sequence joins TRBV5-4 and TRBJ1-1, with 10 bases fitting TRBD1. The CDR3 runs to 17 residues. The junction had 14 bases not matched to a gene; V was cut back by 3 bases and J by 6 bases. Germline V gene sequence: CDR1 SGHNT, CDR2 YYREEE (reference sequence).